This TCR beta chain was found in a study of cytomegalovirus exposure and HLA in healthy donors. As to this clone: Its antigen is still unknown.

Study observations and caveats: It was in a later analysis that TCR association rates were seen to vary by HLA locus, highest for DRB1 and lowest for HLA-C. Earlier analysis looked at TCR beta V segments, and most were productive about 87% or about 30% of the time. An analysis that came later showed most CMV-associated TCR beta chains appearing HLA-restricted.

PCR used 60 Vbeta primers and 13 Jbeta primers. As handled by the study authors: In a later analysis, of 80 million to 90 million unique beta chains, about 12 million appeared in at least two donors. Generated by immunoSEQ multiplex PCR, the TCRdb table keeps only in-frame clones and is missing some. From that table come the V and J calls and clone size; the DNA was used to work out D and trimming. The sample carries over 150,000 clones, 80% recorded once. CDR3 size: 13 residues. CDR1 MNHNY and CDR2 SVGAGI come from the germline V gene (reference sequence). With 11 bases clipped from V and 6 bases from J, the junction kept 10 bases outside the gene matches.

This TCR was sampled from a boy aged 5-17 years in good health and CMV-seronegative. The chain has TRBV6-6 and TRBJ2-7; 10 bases map to TRBD1. Sequences were obtained from PBMCs. CDR3 residues: CAGGDRGEGEQYF. CDR3 DNA sequence: TGTGCCGGTGGGGACAGGGGTGAGGGCGAGCAGTACTTC.